This passage covers 10 T cell receptor beta chains from one sample sequenced in a study of CD8+CD57+ T cells in acquired aplastic anemia. Profiling that covered TCR beta VDJ and CDR3 relied on genomic DNA as its template. From the reads, TCRdb called clonotypes with MiXCR, one entry per CDR3 protein. The table includes under 500,000 distinct CDR3 sequences, about a third detected once. The authors sequenced patients whose flow cytometry had shown CD8+CD57+ cell expansion. The source material was sorted CD4+, CD8+, or CD8+CD57+ T cells (not recorded which) from PBMCs. These TCRs come from a human donor with aplastic anemia.

A word on this clonotype: This could be a read error, since a much larger clone is one nucleotide away. The CDR3 does not end in the conserved phenylalanine or tryptophan, so this is likely a read error. The CDR3 coding sequence is TGCAGTGCTCAACAGAATTGGGACTATGGCTACACCTCC. Translation gives CSAQQNWDYGYTS. The chain joins TRBV20-1 to TRBJ1-2; D is unclear. Germline lookup yields CDR1 DFQATT and CDR2 SNEGSKA (reference sequence). There are 13 residues in the CDR3. With 5 bases removed from V and 3 bases from J, the gap between germline ends came to 13 bases.

This clonotype was picked up many times. The rearrangement joins TRBV7-9 to TRBJ2-7; D not certain. The V end lost 0 bases, the J end lost 13 bases, and 19 bases lay between the germline ends. CDR1 is SEHNR, CDR2 FQNEAQ, per germline (reference sequence). The CDR3 has 14 amino acids. Here the CDR3 reads CASSLAVGSAVVYF. The CDR3 coding sequence is TGTGCCAGCAGCTTAGCGGTGGGATCGGCTGTCGTTTACTTC. The entire variable domain, with the rest obtained from reference TRBV7-9 and TRBJ2-7, is as follows: DTGVSQNPRHKITKRGQNVTFRCDPISEHNRLYWYRQTLGQGPEFLTYFQNEAQLEKSRLLSDRFSAERPKGSFSTLEIQRTEQGDSAMYLCASSLAVGSAVVYFGPGTRLTVT.

This clonotype was seen many times. The rearrangement joins TRBV25-1 to TRBJ2-3; D uncertain. The germline CDR1 and CDR2 sequences are MGHDK and SYGVNS. V lost 1 base, J lost 3 bases, and 2 bases lay in between. There are 12 residues in the CDR3. The CDR3 is CASSELTDTQYF. The CDR3 DNA reads as TGTGCCAGCAGTGAATTAACAGATACGCAGTATTTT.

This clonotype has at least ten counts. This chain joins TRBV7-2 and TRBJ2-7, with a tentative D call TRBD1 (6 bases). Germline CDR1 and CDR2: SGHTA and FQGNSA. Trimming removed 1 base from V and 12 bases from J, with 16 bases in between. The CDR3 contains 13 residues. The CDR3 region has the DNA TGTGCCAGCAGCTTAGGTACAGGGTCAGGGTGGTACTTC. Protein sequence: CASSLGTGSGWYF.

This clonotype has more than one count but fewer than ten. This rearrangement joins TRBV2 to TRBJ2-3; D possibly corresponds to TRBD2 (5 bases). This CDR3 comprises 13 residues. The germline gives CDR1 SNHLY, CDR2 FYNNEI. V lost 6 bases and J 2 bases, leaving 9 bases between the germline ends. The CDR3 region has the DNA TGTGCCAGCAGACCCGGGGACACAGATACGCAGTATTTT. This translates into CASRPGDTDTQYF. Looking up the rest from reference TRBV2 and TRBJ2-3 gives the full variable domain: EPEVTQTPSHQVTQMGQEVILRCVPISNHLYFYWYRQILGQKVEFLVSFYNNEISEKSEIFDDQFSVERPDGSNFTLKIRSTKLEDSAMYFCASRPGDTDTQYFGPGTRLTVL.

This clonotype was seen only once. This sequence joins TRBV20-1 and TRBJ2-7; 7 nucleotides match TRBD1. The V gene's germline CDR1 is DFQATT and CDR2 SNEGSKA (reference sequence). V lost 2 bases to trimming and J lost 7 bases; unmatched junction nucleotides: 17. CDR3 size: 16 residues. CDR3 DNA sequence: TGCAGTGCTAGAAGTTCGACAGGGTTGTCTTACAATGAGCAGTACTTC. Translating it yields CSARSSTGLSYNEQYF.

The rearrangement links TRBV7-2 to TRBJ1-1, with a weak D call TRBD1 (5 bases). Trimming removed 1 base from V and 4 bases from J, with 13 bases in between. The CDR3 is 15 amino acids. CDR1 and CDR2 (germline): SGHTA, FQGNSA. The CDR3 DNA reads as TGTGCCAGCAGCTTAGAAGAGGGCAGGGTCACTGAAGCTTTCTTT. Translation: CASSLEEGRVTEAFF.

This clonotype was recorded many times. For the CDR3, the DNA is TGTGCCAGCCACGGACAGTCAAGCTCCTACGAGCAGTACTTC. Its translation is CASHGQSSSYEQYF. J is TRBJ2-7 and V is TRBV2, with D perhaps TRBD1 (6 bases). Germline V gene lookup returns CDR1 SNHLY and CDR2 FYNNEI. There are 14 residues in the CDR3. V was pared by 8 bases and J by 0 bases, with 14 bases between.

CDR3 region: CASSASYSGTGVNYGYTF. For the CDR3, the DNA is TGTGCCAGCAGTGCTAGTTACTCCGGGACAGGGGTGAACTATGGCTACACCTTC. The genes are TRBV2 and TRBJ1-2; 10 bases match TRBD1. This CDR3 comprises 18 residues. Germline loops: CDR1 SNHLY, CDR2 FYNNEI. V trimming: 4 bases; J trimming: 2 bases; junction bases outside the gene matches: 13.

The genes are TRBV29-1 and TRBJ1-1, with 7 bases lining up with TRBD1. The CDR3 length is 15 residues. CDR1 is SQVTM, CDR2 ANQGSEA, per germline. The ends lost 1 base at V and 4 bases at J; junction bases unmatched: 9. DNA for the CDR3: TGCAGCGTTGAAGGTCGAGAGGGGGCGATCACTGAAGCTTTCTTT. It encodes CSVEGREGAITEAFF.